The 20 T cell receptor beta chains in this list originate from one sample, sequenced in a study of beta chain features in type 1 diabetes. Investigators reverse transcribed all isolated RNA, so they sequenced expressed TCRB transcripts. The table came from immunoSEQ multiplex PCR; TCRdb's copy has only in-frame clones and leaves some out. The sample includes fewer than 550,000 clones, about an eighth of them seen just once. Specimen: naive CD4+ T cells from blood. The receptors derive from a woman between 18 and 29 years old in good health.

This clone was found a few times. The chain recombines TRBV2 with TRBJ2-7, with D possibly matching TRBD2 (5 bases). There are 12 residues in the CDR3. Germline loops: CDR1 SNHLY, CDR2 FYNNEI. V was shortened by 3 bases and J by 6 bases, with 9 bases between the two germline ends. The CDR3 is CASSEGSGEQYV. Written as DNA, the CDR3 is TGTGCCAGCAGTGAGGGCAGCGGCGAGCAGTACGTC.

The chain joins TRBV7-9 to TRBJ1-2; D gene ambiguous. CDR3 size: 13 residues. The germline V and J ends were trimmed by 2 bases and 13 bases, with 17 bases remaining between them. Germline CDR1 SEHNR, CDR2 FQNEAQ (reference sequence). DNA of the CDR3: TGTGCCAGCAGCTTACTGGGGAATGATGGGCTCACCTTC. Protein sequence: CASSLLGNDGLTF.

This clone appeared a few times. The chain couples TRBV28 to TRBJ2-6; no reliable D call. The V and J ends lost 5 bases and 1 base respectively, with 3 bases between them. The CDR3 spans 13 residues. Germline assignment: CDR1 MDHEN and CDR2 SYDVKM. DNA for the CDR3: TGTGCCAGCAGTCGGTCTGGGGCCAACGTCCTGACTTTC. Encoded protein: CASSRSGANVLTF.

This clone was counted a few times. The chain joins TRBV29-1 to TRBJ1-1; 11 nucleotides match TRBD1. V shed 7 bases, J shed 7 bases, and the junction held 5 bases outside the gene matches. The length of the CDR3 is 12 residues. Germline V gene lookup returns CDR1 SQVTM and CDR2 ANQGSEA. CDR3 nucleotide sequence: TGCAGCGGCCGGGACAGGGGGTTTGAAGCTTTCTTT. Amino acid sequence: CSGRDRGFEAFF.

This clone was recorded a few times. J is TRBJ2-1 and V is TRBV5-1; TRBD2 aligns across 10 bases. CDR1 and CDR2 from the germline V gene are SGHRS and YFSETQ. The V gene end was trimmed by 4 bases and the J gene end by 9 bases; junction bases not matched to a gene: 10. This CDR3 is 15 amino acids long. The CDR3 DNA reads as TGCGCCAGCAGCCTTACTAGCGGGAAGTTAGGTGAGCAGTTCTTC. Amino acid sequence: CASSLTSGKLGEQFF.

This chain links TRBV30 with TRBJ2-6; 8 bases are shared with TRBD2. Unmatched junction bases numbered 7, after V lost 5 bases and J lost 4 bases. This CDR3 is built from 15 residues. Germline V gene sequence: CDR1 GTSNPN, CDR2 SVGIG (reference sequence). The CDR3 DNA is TGTGCCTGGGGTACGGGAGGGTCCGGGGCCAACGTCCTGACTTTC. It specifies CAWGTGGSGANVLTF.

V usage is TRBV5-1 and J usage is TRBJ2-2; D perhaps matches TRBD2 (6 bases). CDR3 length: 15 amino acids. The V gene lost 1 base and the J gene lost 5 bases, with 12 bases spanning the gap. Germline V gene lookup returns CDR1 SGHRS and CDR2 YFSETQ. The CDR3 DNA sequence: TGCGCCAGCAGCTTGAACCTCGGGGGTACCGGGGAGCTGTTTTTT. Protein: CASSLNLGGTGELFF.

This clone was detected only a few times. V gene TRBV5-1 combines with J gene TRBJ1-2, with 7 bases fitting TRBD1. CDR1 is SGHRS, CDR2 YFSETQ, per germline. The CDR3 has 13 residues. J was trimmed by 3 bases and V by 4 bases; bases with no gene match: 3. The CDR3 nucleotides read TGCGCCAGCAGCCGGGACAGCGACTATGGCTACACCTTC. It is translated as CASSRDSDYGYTF.

This clone was picked up a small number of times. The chain recombines TRBV7-2 with TRBJ2-1; maybe TRBD2 (5 bases). CDR3 length equals 11 residues. V was trimmed by 5 bases and J by 14 bases, leaving 13 bases between them. CDR1 and CDR2 from the germline V gene are SGHTA and FQGNSA. The CDR3, as DNA: TGTGCCAGCAGCACCGGAGGACGGAAGTTCTTC. Protein product: CASSTGGRKFF.

This clone was seen a handful of times. The V and J genes are TRBV30 and TRBJ2-7; no clear D. This CDR3 region has 14 residues. The V and J ends lost 0 bases and 0 bases respectively, with 9 bases between them. Germline assignment: CDR1 GTSNPN and CDR2 SVGIG (reference sequence). CDR3 amino acids: CAWSVLGNSYEQYF. CDR3 nucleotide sequence: TGTGCCTGGAGTGTACTCGGTAACTCCTACGAGCAGTACTTC.

This clone showed up just a few times. Distinct nucleotide sequences in the sample also encode this CDR3. The rearrangement uses TRBV7-2 and TRBJ2-5; D remains unclear. Between the trimmed V and J ends, which lost 0 bases and 4 bases, there was a span of 3 bases. The CDR3 loop spans 12 amino acids. Germline assignment: CDR1 SGHTA and CDR2 FQGNSA. The CDR3 loop is CASSLALETQYF. CDR3 in DNA: TGTGCCAGCAGCTTAGCTCTAGAGACCCAGTACTTC.

This clone was counted between two and nine times. This chain joins TRBV5-1 and TRBJ1-1; D gene unclear. This CDR3 has 14 amino acids. Germline lookup yields CDR1 SGHRS and CDR2 YFSETQ. With 0 bases removed from V and 2 bases from J, the gap between germline ends came to 8 bases. The CDR3 reads CASSLAVANTEAFF. In DNA, the CDR3 is TGCGCCAGCAGCTTGGCTGTTGCTAACACTGAAGCTTTCTTT.

This clone was counted only a few times. J is TRBJ2-6 and V is TRBV19; D is unresolved. Germline loops: CDR1 LNHDA, CDR2 SQIVND (reference sequence). This CDR3 contains 15 residues. V dropped 5 bases and J dropped 0 bases, with 8 bases sitting between them. CDR3 coding DNA: TGTGCCAGTAGTGTGAAGTTCTCTGGGGCCAACGTCCTGACTTTC. Its translation is CASSVKFSGANVLTF.

This clone was found a few times. The same CDR3 arises from other DNA sequences in this sample as well. The chain is built from TRBV5-1 and TRBJ1-2; TRBD1 might be the D (5 bases). Trimming removed 2 bases at V and 6 bases at J, with 11 bases between. This CDR3 has 13 amino acids. Germline values: CDR1 SGHRS, CDR2 YFSETQ. CDR3 region: CASSLAGTDGYTF. DNA for the CDR3: TGCGCCAGCAGCTTAGCGGGGACTGATGGCTACACCTTC.

This sequence joins TRBV6-1 and TRBJ2-7, with D possibly matching TRBD1 (5 bases). V was clipped by 2 bases and J by 3 bases, with 14 bases between them. The CDR3 runs 15 residues. CDR1 and CDR2 (germline): MNHNS, SASEGT. The CDR3 spells CASSEMAGLNYEQYV. In DNA form, the CDR3 reads TGTGCCAGCAGTGAAATGGCAGGGTTAAACTACGAGCAGTACGTC.

This clone was counted between two and nine times. The CDR3 DNA follows: TGTGCCAGCAGCCCCCGGGACAGGGCTGAGAATGAGCAGTTCTTC. Protein sequence: CASSPRDRAENEQFF. V is TRBV7-2 and J is TRBJ2-1, with TRBD1 matching over 9 bases. Per germline, CDR1 SGHTA and CDR2 FQGNSA. This CDR3 contains 15 residues. J gave up 7 bases and V 5 bases, and 9 bases lay outside the gene matches. Complete variable domain (other parts from reference TRBV7-2 and TRBJ2-1): GAGVSQSPSNKVTEKGKDVELRCDPISGHTALYWYRQSLGQGLEFLIYFQGNSAPDKSGLPSDRFSAERTGGSVSTLTIQRTQQEDSAVYLCASSPRDRAENEQFFGPGTRLTVL.

This clone has only one observation. The chain couples TRBV7-3 to TRBJ2-4; D is perhaps TRBD2 (5 bases). The CDR3 covers 14 residues. Germline V gene sequence: CDR1 SGHTA, CDR2 FQGTGA. V lost 5 bases and J lost 0, with 8 bases in between. The CDR3 region has the DNA TGTGCCAGCAGCCCCGGGGTAGCCAAAAACATTCAGTACTTC. Translated: CASSPGVAKNIQYF.

Only a few counts were recorded for this clone. The gene calls are TRBV14 and TRBJ1-2; TRBD1 might be the D (5 bases). This CDR3 comprises 15 residues. Trimming stripped 0 bases from V and 4 bases from J, with 12 bases between. Germline V lookup: CDR1 SGHDN, CDR2 FVKESK. CDR3 loop: CASSQDGRGAYGYTF. CDR3 nucleotide sequence: TGTGCCAGCAGCCAAGATGGGCGAGGGGCCTATGGCTACACCTTC.

This clone was observed a few times. The rearrangement links TRBV6-6 to TRBJ2-4; no clear D gene. Trimming took 7 bases from V and 3 from J, leaving 10 bases between them. The CDR3 has 13 amino acids. In germline, CDR1 is MNHNY, CDR2 SVGAGI (reference sequence). CDR3 sequence: CASTGPDKNIQYF. The CDR3 region has the DNA TGTGCCAGCACAGGTCCGGACAAAAACATTCAGTACTTC.

The chain couples TRBV19 to TRBJ2-1, with TRBD1 as a possible D gene (6 bases). CDR1 is LNHDA, CDR2 SQIVND, per germline (reference sequence). V was trimmed by 5 bases and J by 0 bases, leaving 17 bases between them. This CDR3 has 17 amino acids. This CDR3 reads CASSQDSDSSSYNEQFF. CDR3 DNA sequence: TGTGCCAGTAGTCAAGACTCGGACAGCAGCTCCTACAATGAGCAGTTCTTC. The full variable domain, with the rest looked up from reference TRBV19 and TRBJ2-1, is DGGITQSPKYLFRKEGQNVTLSCEQNLNHDAMYWYRQDPGQGLRLIYYSQIVNDFQKGDIAEGYSVSREKKESFPLTVTSAQKNPTAFYLCASSQDSDSSSYNEQFFGPGTRLTVL.